Sequencing of this T cell receptor (beta chain) was carried out in a study of shared clonotypes between healthy human individuals. Unmatched junction bases numbered 4, after V lost 7 bases and J lost 1 base. This CDR3 has 16 residues. Germline V gene data show CDR1 as MDHEN and CDR2 as SYDVKM. Data came from immunoSEQ multiplex PCR; TCRdb stores just in-frame clones and leaves some out. This sample has about 180,000 clones, with 90% to 95% found just once. Sequencing was performed on naive CD4+ T cells sorted from blood. Sample subset: CD45RA+ positively selected. The receptor was derived from a woman aged 25 to 39 in good health. The V call is TRBV28, the J call TRBJ2-5, with 15 bases fitting TRBD2. The CDR3 coding sequence is TGTGCCAGCACCGGACTAGCGGGAGGGGGCCAAGAGACCCAGTACTTC. Residues: CASTGLAGGGQETQYF.